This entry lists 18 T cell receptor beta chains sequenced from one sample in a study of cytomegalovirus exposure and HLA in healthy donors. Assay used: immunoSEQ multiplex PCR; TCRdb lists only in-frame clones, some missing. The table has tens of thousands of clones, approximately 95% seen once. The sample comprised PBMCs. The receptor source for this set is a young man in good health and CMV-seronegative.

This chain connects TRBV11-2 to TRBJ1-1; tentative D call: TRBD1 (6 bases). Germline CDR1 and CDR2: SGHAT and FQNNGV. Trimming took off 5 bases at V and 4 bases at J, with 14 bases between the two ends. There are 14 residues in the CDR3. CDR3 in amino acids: CASSRGGRGTEAFF. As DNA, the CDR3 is TGTGCCAGCAGCCGAGGGGGACGGGGCACTGAAGCTTTCTTT.

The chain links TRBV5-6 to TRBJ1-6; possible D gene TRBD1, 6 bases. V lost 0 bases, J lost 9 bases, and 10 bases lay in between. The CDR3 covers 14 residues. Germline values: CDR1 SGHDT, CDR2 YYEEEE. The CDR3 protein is CASSLGQGTSPLHF. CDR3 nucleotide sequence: TGTGCCAGCAGCTTGGGTCAGGGGACTTCACCCCTCCACTTT.

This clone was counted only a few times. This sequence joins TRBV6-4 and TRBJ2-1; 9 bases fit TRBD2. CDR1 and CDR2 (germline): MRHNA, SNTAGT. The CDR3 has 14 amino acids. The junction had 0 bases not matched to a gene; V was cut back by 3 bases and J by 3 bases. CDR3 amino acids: CASSEREGYNEQFF. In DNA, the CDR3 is TGTGCCAGCAGTGAGCGGGAGGGCTACAATGAGCAGTTCTTC.

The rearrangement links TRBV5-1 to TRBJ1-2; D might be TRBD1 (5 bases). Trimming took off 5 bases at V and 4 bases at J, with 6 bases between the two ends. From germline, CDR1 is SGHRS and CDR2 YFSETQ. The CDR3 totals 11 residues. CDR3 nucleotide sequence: TGCGCCAGCAGTGACAGCTATGGCTACACCTTC. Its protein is CASSDSYGYTF.

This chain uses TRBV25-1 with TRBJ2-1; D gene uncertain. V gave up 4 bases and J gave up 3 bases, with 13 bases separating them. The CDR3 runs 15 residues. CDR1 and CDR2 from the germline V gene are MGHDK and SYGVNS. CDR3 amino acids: CASSASFGFYNEQFF. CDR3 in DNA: TGTGCCAGCAGTGCCTCCTTCGGGTTCTACAATGAGCAGTTCTTC.

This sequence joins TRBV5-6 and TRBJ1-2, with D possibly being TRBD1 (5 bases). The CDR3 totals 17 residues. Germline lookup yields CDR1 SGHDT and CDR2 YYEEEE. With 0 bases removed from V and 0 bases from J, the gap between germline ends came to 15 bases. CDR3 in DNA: TGTGCCAGCAGCTTGGGACAGACCCGCTTAACTAACTATGGCTACACCTTC. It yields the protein CASSLGQTRLTNYGYTF.

The CDR3 region is CASSGTGTGGQYF. In nucleotides, the CDR3 is TGCGCCAGCAGCGGAACAGGGACGGGGGGCCAGTACTTC. The V call is TRBV5-1, the J call TRBJ2-5, with TRBD2 as a possible D gene (7 bases). This CDR3 has 13 amino acids. Germline V CDR1 and CDR2: SGHRS, YFSETQ. V lost 4 bases to trimming and J lost 10 bases, with 17 bases between them. The full variable domain, with the rest looked up from reference TRBV5-1 and TRBJ2-5, is KAGVTQTPRYLIKTRGQQVTLSCSPISGHRSVSWYQQTPGQGLQFLFEYFSETQRNKGNFPGRFSGRQFSNSRSEMNVSTLELGDSALYLCASSGTGTGGQYFGPGTRLLVL.

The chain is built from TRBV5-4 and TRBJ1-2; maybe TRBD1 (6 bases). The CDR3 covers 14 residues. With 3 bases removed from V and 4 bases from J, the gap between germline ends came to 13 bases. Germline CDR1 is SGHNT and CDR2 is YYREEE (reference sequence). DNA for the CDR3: TGTGCCAGCAGCTCGCAGGGGCAGAGCTATGGCTACACCTTC. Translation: CASSSQGQSYGYTF.

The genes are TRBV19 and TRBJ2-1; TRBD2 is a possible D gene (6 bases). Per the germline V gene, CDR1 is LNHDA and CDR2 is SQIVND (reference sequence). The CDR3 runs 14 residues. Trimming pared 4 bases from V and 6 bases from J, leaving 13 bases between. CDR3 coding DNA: TGTGCCAGTAGTACTAGGGGACTTTTCAATGAGCAGTTCTTC. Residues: CASSTRGLFNEQFF.

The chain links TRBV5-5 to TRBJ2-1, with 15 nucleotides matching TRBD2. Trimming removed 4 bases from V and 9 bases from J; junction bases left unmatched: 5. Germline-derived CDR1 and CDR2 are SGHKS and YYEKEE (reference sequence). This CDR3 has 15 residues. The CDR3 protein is CASSGGLAGGGEQFF. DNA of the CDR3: TGTGCCAGCAGCGGCGGACTAGCGGGAGGGGGTGAGCAGTTCTTC.

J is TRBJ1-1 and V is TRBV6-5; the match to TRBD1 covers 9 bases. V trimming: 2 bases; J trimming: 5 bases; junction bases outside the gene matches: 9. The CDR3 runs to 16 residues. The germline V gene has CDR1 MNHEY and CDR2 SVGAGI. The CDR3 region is CASSYLPGQGTTEAFF. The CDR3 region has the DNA TGTGCCAGCAGTTACCTACCGGGACAGGGCACGACTGAAGCTTTCTTT.

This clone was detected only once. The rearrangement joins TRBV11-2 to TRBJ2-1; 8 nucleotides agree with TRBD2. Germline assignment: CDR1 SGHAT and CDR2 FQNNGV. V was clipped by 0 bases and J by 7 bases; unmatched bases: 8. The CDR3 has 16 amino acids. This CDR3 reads CASSLDRRGGINEQFF. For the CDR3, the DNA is TGTGCCAGCAGCTTAGATCGACGGGGGGGGATAAATGAGCAGTTCTTC. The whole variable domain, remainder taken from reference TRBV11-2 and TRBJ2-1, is EAGVAQSPRYKIIEKRQSVAFWCNPISGHATLYWYQQILGQGPKLLIQFQNNGVVDDSQLPKDRFSAERLKGVDSTLKIQPAKLEDSAVYLCASSLDRRGGINEQFFGPGTRLTVL.

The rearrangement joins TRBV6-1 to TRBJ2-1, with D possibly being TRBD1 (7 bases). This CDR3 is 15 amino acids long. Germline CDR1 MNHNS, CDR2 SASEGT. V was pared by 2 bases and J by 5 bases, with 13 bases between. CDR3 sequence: CASSEIRGANNEQFF. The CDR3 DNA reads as TGTGCCAGCAGTGAAATCAGGGGGGCCAACAATGAGCAGTTCTTC.

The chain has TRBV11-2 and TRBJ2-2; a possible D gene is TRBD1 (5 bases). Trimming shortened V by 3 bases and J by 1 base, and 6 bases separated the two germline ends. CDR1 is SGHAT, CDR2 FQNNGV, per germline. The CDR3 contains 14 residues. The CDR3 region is CASSFTGNTGELFF. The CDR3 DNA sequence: TGTGCCAGCAGCTTTACAGGGAACACCGGGGAGCTGTTTTTT.

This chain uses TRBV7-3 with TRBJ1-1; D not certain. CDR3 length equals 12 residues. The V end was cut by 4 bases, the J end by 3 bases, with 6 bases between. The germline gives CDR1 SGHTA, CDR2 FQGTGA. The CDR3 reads CASSYGDTEAFF. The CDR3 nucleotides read TGTGCCAGCAGCTACGGGGACACTGAAGCTTTCTTT.

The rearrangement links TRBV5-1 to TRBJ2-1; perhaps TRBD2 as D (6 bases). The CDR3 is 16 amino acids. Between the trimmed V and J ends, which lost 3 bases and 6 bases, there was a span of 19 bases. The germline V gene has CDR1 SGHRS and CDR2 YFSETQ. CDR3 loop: CASSSRRDWTPNEQFF. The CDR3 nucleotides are TGCGCCAGCAGCTCCAGGCGGGACTGGACACCCAATGAGCAGTTCTTC.

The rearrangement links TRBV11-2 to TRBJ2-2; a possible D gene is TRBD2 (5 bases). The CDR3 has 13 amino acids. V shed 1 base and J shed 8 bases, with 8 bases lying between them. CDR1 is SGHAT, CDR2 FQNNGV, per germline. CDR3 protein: CASSLGGAGELFF. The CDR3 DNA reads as TGTGCCAGCAGCTTAGGGGGAGCGGGGGAGCTGTTTTTT.

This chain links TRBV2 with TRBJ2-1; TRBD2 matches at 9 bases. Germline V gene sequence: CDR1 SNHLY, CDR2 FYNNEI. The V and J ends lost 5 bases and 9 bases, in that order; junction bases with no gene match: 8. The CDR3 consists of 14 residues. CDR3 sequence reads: CASSYSGGTLEQFF. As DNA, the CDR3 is TGTGCCAGCAGTTACAGCGGGGGGACGCTTGAGCAGTTCTTC.